These 25 T cell receptor beta chains were sequenced from one sample in a study of OX40 agonist ivuxolimab in advanced cancers. Generated by immunoSEQ multiplex PCR, the TCRdb table keeps only in-frame clones and is missing some. In the table there are about 60,000 clones, more than 70% of which are singletons. The sequencing here drew on CD4+ or CD8+ T cells sorted from blood, taken in a trial of the OX40 agonist ivuxolimab. These TCRs come from an adult with an advanced solid tumor such as melanoma, head and neck, liver or kidney cancer.

The chain joins TRBV29-1 to TRBJ2-1, with D perhaps matching TRBD1 (6 bases). This CDR3 spans 12 amino acids. V lost 5 bases and J 6 bases, leaving 11 bases between the germline ends. CDR1 is SQVTM, CDR2 ANQGSEA, per germline. The CDR3 bases are TGCAGCGTTTCCCAGGGGCCCAATGAGCAGTTCTTC. Its translation is CSVSQGPNEQFF.

V and J are TRBV2 and TRBJ1-4; a weak D match, TRBD1 (5 bases). The V and J ends lost 7 bases and 11 bases respectively, with 17 bases between them. CDR1 and CDR2 from the germline V gene are SNHLY and FYNNEI. This CDR3 is built from 13 residues. CDR3 protein: CASIGEGMGKLFF. CDR3 in DNA: TGTGCCAGCATTGGGGAGGGGATGGGGAAACTGTTTTTT.

V is TRBV13 and J is TRBJ1-6, with D possibly being TRBD1 (5 bases). The CDR3 covers 14 residues. The ends were cut back, 4 bases at V and 6 bases at J, with 10 bases in the middle. The V gene's germline CDR1 is PRHDT and CDR2 FYEKMQ (reference sequence). The CDR3, as DNA: TGTGCCAGCAGCTCCGGGACGGCTAATTCACCCCTCCACTTT. Protein product: CASSSGTANSPLHF.

V usage is TRBV5-4 and J usage is TRBJ2-1, with a tentative D call TRBD2 (7 bases). The V gene lost 4 bases and the J gene lost 0 bases, with 14 bases spanning the gap. The germline V gene encodes CDR1 SGHNT and CDR2 YYREEE (reference sequence). The CDR3 extends over 16 amino acids. This chain's CDR3 is CASSPRGGSSYNEQFF. CDR3 nucleotide sequence: TGTGCCAGCAGCCCGAGGGGGGGCAGCTCCTACAATGAGCAGTTCTTC.

The chain joins TRBV6-6 to TRBJ1-2; 7 bases match TRBD1. This CDR3 contains 15 residues. With V trimmed by 4 bases and J by 7 bases, 12 bases remained unmatched. Germline CDR1 MNHNY, CDR2 SVGAGI (reference sequence). CDR3 nucleotides: TGTGCCAGCAGTTTCTACCCACAGGGGAGGGCTGGCTACACCTTC. This translates into CASSFYPQGRAGYTF.

The chain couples TRBV6-5 to TRBJ2-7, with 11 bases identical to TRBD1. This CDR3 is built from 14 residues. Unmatched junction bases numbered 6, after V lost 7 bases and J lost 4 bases. Germline CDR1 is MNHEY and CDR2 is SVGAGI. CDR3 DNA: TGTGCCAGCAACAGAGGACAGGGGGCTTACGAGCAGTACTTC. Translation gives CASNRGQGAYEQYF.

The chain recombines TRBV6-6 with TRBJ2-7; TRBD1 is a possible D gene (6 bases). CDR1 MNHNY and CDR2 SVGAGI come from the germline V gene (reference sequence). V was cut by 4 bases and J by 11 bases, with 21 bases left in between. The CDR3 is made up of 14 amino acids. CDR3 residues: CASSSPRDTGNKYF. The CDR3 DNA follows: TGTGCCAGCAGTTCGCCCCGGGACACCGGTAACAAGTACTTC.

V and J are TRBV6-4 and TRBJ2-3; 10 bases match TRBD2. The germline V gene has CDR1 MRHNA and CDR2 SNTAGT. CDR3 length: 15 amino acids. V shed 4 bases and J 0 bases; nucleotides not matched to a gene: 1. In nucleotides, the CDR3 is TGTGCCAGCAGTGCACTAGCGGGAAGCACAGATACGCAGTATTTT. Amino acids: CASSALAGSTDTQYF.

This chain links TRBV9 with TRBJ2-7; TRBD1 might be the D (5 bases). The CDR3 has 13 residues. The germline V gene encodes CDR1 SGDLS and CDR2 YYNGEE. Trimming took 4 bases from V and 0 from J, leaving 8 bases between them. The CDR3 is CASSLGVSYEQYF. CDR3 DNA sequence: TGTGCCAGCAGCCTAGGGGTCTCCTACGAGCAGTACTTC.

The genes are TRBV6-9 and TRBJ2-1, with 8 bases fitting TRBD2. The CDR3 sequence is 15 residues long. In germline, CDR1 is MNHGY, CDR2 SVAAGI. V gave up 6 bases and J gave up 7 bases; unmatched junction bases: 11. The CDR3 DNA sequence: TGTGCCAGCAGACATACTACGGGGGGGCAAAATGAGCAGTTCTTC. Translation gives CASRHTTGGQNEQFF.

This chain joins TRBV5-4 and TRBJ2-7; D is possibly TRBD1 (7 bases). Looked up from germline, CDR1 is SGHNT and CDR2 is YYREEE (reference sequence). The germline V and J ends were trimmed by 3 bases and 0 bases, with 13 bases remaining between them. This CDR3 comprises 15 residues. The CDR3 DNA reads TGTGCCAGCAGCTGGGCGGGGACAGACTCCTACGAGCAGTACTTC. Protein product: CASSWAGTDSYEQYF.

V is TRBV6-5 and J is TRBJ1-2; TRBD1 might be the D (5 bases). The CDR3 is made up of 16 amino acids. The germline V and J ends were trimmed by 2 bases and 7 bases, with 20 bases remaining between them. CDR1 is MNHEY, CDR2 SVGAGI, per germline. CDR3 nucleotide sequence: TGTGCCAGCAGTTACGGGGTCTCACGAGGGGTAGGTGGCTACACCTTC. This gives the protein CASSYGVSRGVGGYTF.

The V gene is TRBV5-1, the J gene TRBJ2-3; no clear D gene. The length of the CDR3 is 13 residues. Germline CDR1 and CDR2: SGHRS and YFSETQ. V shed 4 bases and J shed 0 bases, with 6 bases lying between them. The CDR3 DNA sequence: TGCGCCAGCAGCAGTTACAGCACAGATACGCAGTATTTT. It yields the protein CASSSYSTDTQYF.

V usage is TRBV11-3 and J usage is TRBJ2-7; D is unresolved. Looked up from germline, CDR1 is SGHNT and CDR2 is YENEEA. The V end lost 0 bases, the J end lost 7 bases, and 16 bases lay between the germline ends. This CDR3 spans 15 amino acids. CDR3 in amino acids: CASSLDAARRGEQYF. The DNA of the CDR3 is TGTGCCAGCAGCTTAGATGCGGCCAGGCGAGGAGAGCAGTACTTC.

The chain has TRBV4-3 and TRBJ2-6, with D unclear. Trimming cost V 4 bases and J 0 bases, with 13 bases left between them. Germline lookup yields CDR1 LGHNA and CDR2 YSLEER. This CDR3 spans 17 amino acids. In DNA form, the CDR3 reads TGCGCCAGCAGCCCTCAAGAGGACCTCTCTGGGGCCAACGTCCTGACTTTC. It codes for CASSPQEDLSGANVLTF.

This clone was recorded once. The chain is built from TRBV11-3 and TRBJ2-1; 7 bases fit TRBD2. Germline CDR1 SGHNT, CDR2 YENEEA. This CDR3 spans 12 amino acids. With 5 bases clipped from V and 10 bases from J, the junction kept 5 bases outside the gene matches. CDR3 region: CASSAGRFEQFF. The CDR3 region has the DNA TGTGCCAGCAGCGCCGGGAGGTTCGAGCAGTTCTTC.

The J gene is TRBJ2-3, the V gene TRBV5-3; unclear D gene. TRBV5-3 is recorded as an ORF, its role being uncertain. This CDR3 is built from 14 residues. V was shortened by 0 bases and J by 8 bases, with 13 bases between the two germline ends. The CDR3 nucleotides read TGTGCCAGAAGCTTGGACCGGCCTCGTATTACGCAGTATTTT. Residues: CARSLDRPRITQYF.

This chain connects TRBV7-2 to TRBJ1-2; 9 nucleotides match TRBD1. Germline CDR1 and CDR2: SGHTA and FQGNSA. CDR3 length: 14 residues. J gave up 4 bases and V 5 bases, and 5 bases lay outside the gene matches. CDR3 in DNA: TGTGCCAGCAGCCTGGGACAGGGTAGCTATGGCTACACCTTC. This gives the protein CASSLGQGSYGYTF.

This clone was seen just once. The chain couples TRBV30 to TRBJ1-6; D is ambiguous. V lost 4 bases and J 7 bases, leaving 5 bases between the germline ends. Germline assignment: CDR1 GTSNPN and CDR2 SVGIG (reference sequence). The CDR3 runs 11 residues. CDR3 DNA: TGTGCCTGGAAGGGAAATTCACCCCTCCACTTT. Translation: CAWKGNSPLHF.

V is TRBV9 and J is TRBJ2-7; D gene uncertain. Between the trimmed V and J ends, which lost 0 bases and 2 bases, there was a span of 12 bases. The germline V gene encodes CDR1 SGDLS and CDR2 YYNGEE. There are 15 residues in the CDR3. This CDR3 reads CASSVGAGVAYEQYF. The CDR3 bases are TGTGCCAGCAGCGTAGGGGCAGGAGTTGCCTACGAGCAGTACTTC.

V usage is TRBV29-1 and J usage is TRBJ1-3, with D uncertain. CDR3 length: 15 residues. Germline V gene data show CDR1 as SQVTM and CDR2 as ANQGSEA. V lost 6 bases and J 2 bases, leaving 17 bases between the germline ends. The CDR3 DNA is TGCAGCGTCGCACTGACACCTAACCCTGGAAACACCATATATTTT. Residues: CSVALTPNPGNTIYF.

The V gene is TRBV5-1, the J gene TRBJ1-5; D is ambiguous. The CDR3 is made up of 16 amino acids. V gave up 4 bases and J gave up 1 base, with 15 bases separating them. CDR1 and CDR2 (germline): SGHRS, YFSETQ. The CDR3 DNA reads as TGCGCCAGCAGCCTGGGCGGATCGGGGAGCAATCAGCCCCAGCATTTT. Translating gives CASSLGGSGSNQPQHF.

This clone was seen more than once but under ten times. This sequence joins TRBV6-1 and TRBJ2-7; D uncertain. Trimming stripped 6 bases from V and 2 bases from J, with 8 bases between. The V gene's germline CDR1 is MNHNS and CDR2 SASEGT. The CDR3 runs to 12 residues. The CDR3 protein is CASSQTPYEQYF. CDR3 nucleotides: TGTGCCAGCAGCCAGACCCCCTACGAGCAGTACTTC.

This clone was seen a single time. V and J are TRBV28 and TRBJ1-3, with TRBD1 matching 7 bases. Germline loops: CDR1 MDHEN, CDR2 SYDVKM. CDR3 length: 15 amino acids. V was pared by 5 bases and J by 4 bases, with 8 bases of the junction left unmatched. The CDR3 loop reads CASSLPTGVGNTIYF. The CDR3 nucleotides read TGTGCCAGCAGTCTGCCTACAGGGGTGGGAAACACCATATATTTT.

This clone was picked up one time. The chain is built from TRBV27 and TRBJ2-2; D uncertain. The V end was cut by 5 bases, the J end by 2 bases, with 15 bases between. There are 16 residues in the CDR3. Germline CDR1 MNHEY, CDR2 SMNVEV (reference sequence). The CDR3 DNA sequence: TGTGCCAGCAGTCGGCGCGTGACACTAAACACCGGGGAGCTGTTTTTT. Translated: CASSRRVTLNTGELFF.